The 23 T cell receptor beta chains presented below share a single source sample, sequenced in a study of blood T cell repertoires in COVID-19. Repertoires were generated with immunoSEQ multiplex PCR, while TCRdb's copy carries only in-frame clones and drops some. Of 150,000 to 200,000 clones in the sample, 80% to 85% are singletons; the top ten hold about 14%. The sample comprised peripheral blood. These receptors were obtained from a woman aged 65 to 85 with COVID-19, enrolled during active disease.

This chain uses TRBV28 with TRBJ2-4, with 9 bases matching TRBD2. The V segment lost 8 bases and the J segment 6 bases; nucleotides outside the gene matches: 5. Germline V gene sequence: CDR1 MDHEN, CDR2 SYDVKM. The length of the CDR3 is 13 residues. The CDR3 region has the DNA TGTGCCAGCGCGGGGGGGCTTGGAAACATTCAGTACTTC. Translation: CASAGGLGNIQYF.

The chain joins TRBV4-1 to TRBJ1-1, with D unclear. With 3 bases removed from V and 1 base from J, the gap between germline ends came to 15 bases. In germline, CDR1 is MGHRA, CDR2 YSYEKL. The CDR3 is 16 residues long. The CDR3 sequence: CASSHPEHQQNTEAFF. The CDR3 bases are TGCGCCAGCAGCCACCCCGAACACCAACAGAACACTGAAGCTTTCTTT.

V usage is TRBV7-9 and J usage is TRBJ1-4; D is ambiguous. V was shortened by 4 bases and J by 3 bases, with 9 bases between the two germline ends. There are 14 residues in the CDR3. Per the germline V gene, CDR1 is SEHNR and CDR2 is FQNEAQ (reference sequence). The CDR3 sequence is CASSYSTSNEKLFF. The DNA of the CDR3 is TGTGCCAGCAGCTACAGCACCTCTAATGAAAAACTGTTTTTT.

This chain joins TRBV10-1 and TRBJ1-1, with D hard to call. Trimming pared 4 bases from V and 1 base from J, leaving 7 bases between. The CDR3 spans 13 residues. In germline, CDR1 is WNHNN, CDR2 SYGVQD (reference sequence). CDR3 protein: CASSGQENTEAFF. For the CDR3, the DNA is TGCGCCAGCAGTGGGCAGGAGAACACTGAAGCTTTCTTT.

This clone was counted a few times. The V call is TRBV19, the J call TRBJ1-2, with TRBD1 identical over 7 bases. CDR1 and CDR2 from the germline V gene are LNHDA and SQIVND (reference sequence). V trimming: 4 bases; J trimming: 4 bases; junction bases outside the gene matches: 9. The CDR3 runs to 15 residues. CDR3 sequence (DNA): TGTGCCAGTAGTACCTCCGGGACAGCGATCTATGGCTACACCTTC. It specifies CASSTSGTAIYGYTF.

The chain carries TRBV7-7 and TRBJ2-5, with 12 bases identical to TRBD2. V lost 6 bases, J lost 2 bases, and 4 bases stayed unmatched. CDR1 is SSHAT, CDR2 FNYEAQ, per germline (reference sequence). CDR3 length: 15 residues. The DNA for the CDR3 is TGTGCCAGCAGTTCTAGCGGGGGGGCACAAGAGACCCAGTACTTC. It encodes CASSSSGGAQETQYF. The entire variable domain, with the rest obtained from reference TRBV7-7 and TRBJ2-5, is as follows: GAGVSQSPRYKVTKRGQDVTLRCDPISSHATLYWYQQALGQGPEFLTYFNYEAQPDKSGLPSDRFSAERPEGSISTLTIQRTEQRDSAMYRCASSSSGGAQETQYFGPGTRLLVL.

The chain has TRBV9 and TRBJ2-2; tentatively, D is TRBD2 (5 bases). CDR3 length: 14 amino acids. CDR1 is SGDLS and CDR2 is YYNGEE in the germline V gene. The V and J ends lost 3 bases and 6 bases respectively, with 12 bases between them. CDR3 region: CASSGSGFAGELFF. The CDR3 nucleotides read TGTGCCAGCAGCGGGTCGGGGTTTGCCGGGGAGCTGTTTTTT.

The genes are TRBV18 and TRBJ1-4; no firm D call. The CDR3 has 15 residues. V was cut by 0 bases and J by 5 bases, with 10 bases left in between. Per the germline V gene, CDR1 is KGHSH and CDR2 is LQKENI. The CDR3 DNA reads TGTGCCAGCTCACCACCACGCGGCTCCAATGAAAAACTGTTTTTT. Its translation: CASSPPRGSNEKLFF. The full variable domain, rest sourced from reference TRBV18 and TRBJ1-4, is NAGVMQNPRHLVRRRGQEARLRCSPMKGHSHVYWYRQLPEEGLKFMVYLQKENIIDESGMPKERFSAEFPKEGPSILRIQQVVRGDSAAYFCASSPPRGSNEKLFFGSGTQLSVL.

The CDR3 reads CASSESQARNQPQHF. The CDR3 DNA reads TGTGCCAGCAGTGAAAGTCAGGCAAGAAATCAGCCCCAGCATTTT. J is TRBJ1-5 and V is TRBV2; D not resolved. This CDR3 comprises 15 residues. Per germline, CDR1 SNHLY and CDR2 FYNNEI. Trimming shortened V by 2 bases and J by 4 bases, and 12 bases separated the two germline ends.

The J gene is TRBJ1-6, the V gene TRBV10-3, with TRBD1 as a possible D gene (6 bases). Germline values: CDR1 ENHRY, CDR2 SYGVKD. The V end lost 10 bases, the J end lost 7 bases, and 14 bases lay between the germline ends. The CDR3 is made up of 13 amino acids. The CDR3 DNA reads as TGTGCCACCGGAACGCAGGGGAATTCACCCCTCCACTTT. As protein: CATGTQGNSPLHF.

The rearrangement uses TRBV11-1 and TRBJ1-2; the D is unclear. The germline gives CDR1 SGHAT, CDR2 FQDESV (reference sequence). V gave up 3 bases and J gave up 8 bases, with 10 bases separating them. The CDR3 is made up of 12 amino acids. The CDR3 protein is CASSFGGQGYTF. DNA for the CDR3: TGTGCCAGCAGCTTTGGAGGGCAAGGCTACACCTTC.

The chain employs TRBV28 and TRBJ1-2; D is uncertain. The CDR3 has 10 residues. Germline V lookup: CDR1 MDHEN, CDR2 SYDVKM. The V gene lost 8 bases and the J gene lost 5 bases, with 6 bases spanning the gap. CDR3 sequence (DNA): TGTGCCAGCGGAGGATATGGCTACACCTTC. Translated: CASGGYGYTF.

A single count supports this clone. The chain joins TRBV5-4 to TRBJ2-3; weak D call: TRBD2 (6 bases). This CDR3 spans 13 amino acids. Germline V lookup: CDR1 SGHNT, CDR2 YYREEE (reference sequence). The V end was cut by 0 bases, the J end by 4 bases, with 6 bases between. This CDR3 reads CASSLGGADTQYF. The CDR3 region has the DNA TGTGCCAGCAGCTTGGGGGGGGCAGATACGCAGTATTTT.

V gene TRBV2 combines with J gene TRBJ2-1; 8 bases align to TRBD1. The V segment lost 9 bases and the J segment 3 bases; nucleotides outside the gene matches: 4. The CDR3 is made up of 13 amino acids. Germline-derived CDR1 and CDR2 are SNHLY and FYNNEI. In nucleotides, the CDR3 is TGTGCCAGTCGACAGGGGTACTACAATGAGCAGTTCTTC. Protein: CASRQGYYNEQFF.

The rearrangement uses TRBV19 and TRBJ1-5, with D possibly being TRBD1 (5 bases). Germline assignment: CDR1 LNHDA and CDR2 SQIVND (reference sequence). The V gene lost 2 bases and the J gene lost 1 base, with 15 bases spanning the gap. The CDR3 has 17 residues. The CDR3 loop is CASSISGAPGSNQPQHF. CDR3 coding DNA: TGTGCCAGTAGTATAAGCGGGGCCCCTGGGAGCAATCAGCCCCAGCATTTT.

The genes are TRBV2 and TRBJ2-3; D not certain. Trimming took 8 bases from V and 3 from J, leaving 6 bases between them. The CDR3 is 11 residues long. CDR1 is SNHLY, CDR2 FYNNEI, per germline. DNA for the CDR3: TGTGCCAGCGGGCTTACAGATACGCAGTATTTT. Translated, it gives CASGLTDTQYF. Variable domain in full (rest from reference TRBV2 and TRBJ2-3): EPEVTQTPSHQVTQMGQEVILRCVPISNHLYFYWYRQILGQKVEFLVSFYNNEISEKSEIFDDQFSVERPDGSNFTLKIRSTKLEDSAMYFCASGLTDTQYFGPGTRLTVL.

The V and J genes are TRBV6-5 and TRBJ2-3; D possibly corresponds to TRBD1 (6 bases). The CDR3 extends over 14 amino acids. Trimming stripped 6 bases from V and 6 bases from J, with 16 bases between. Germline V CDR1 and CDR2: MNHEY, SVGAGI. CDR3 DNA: TGTGCCAGCAGCAGAGGCAGGGGATTGGATACGCAGTATTTT. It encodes CASSRGRGLDTQYF.

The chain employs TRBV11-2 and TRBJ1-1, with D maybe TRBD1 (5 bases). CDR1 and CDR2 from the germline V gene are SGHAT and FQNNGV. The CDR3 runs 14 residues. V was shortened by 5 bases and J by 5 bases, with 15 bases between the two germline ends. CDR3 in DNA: TGTGCCAGCAGCCCAGGGAATAGTCGAACTGAAGCTTTCTTT. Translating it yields CASSPGNSRTEAFF.

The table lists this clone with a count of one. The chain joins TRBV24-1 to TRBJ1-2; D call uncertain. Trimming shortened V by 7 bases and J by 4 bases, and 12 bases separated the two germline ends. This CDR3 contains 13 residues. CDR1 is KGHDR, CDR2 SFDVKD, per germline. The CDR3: CATSSPQIYGYTF. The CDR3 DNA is TGTGCCACCAGCTCACCGCAGATCTATGGCTACACCTTC.

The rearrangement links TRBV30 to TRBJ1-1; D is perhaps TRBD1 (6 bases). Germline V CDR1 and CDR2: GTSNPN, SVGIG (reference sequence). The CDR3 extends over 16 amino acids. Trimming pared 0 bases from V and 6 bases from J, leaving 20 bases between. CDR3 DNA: TGTGCCTGGAGTGTCGCGACAGGCCTCGTAAGAGCTGAAGCTTTCTTT. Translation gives CAWSVATGLVRAEAFF.

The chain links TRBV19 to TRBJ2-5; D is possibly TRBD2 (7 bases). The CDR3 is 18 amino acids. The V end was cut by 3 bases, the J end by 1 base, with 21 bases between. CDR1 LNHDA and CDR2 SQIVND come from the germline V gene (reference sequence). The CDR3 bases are TGTGCCAGTAGTATTCGGGGGGCGGGTAGTTCAGCCCAAGAGACCCAGTACTTC. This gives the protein CASSIRGAGSSAQETQYF. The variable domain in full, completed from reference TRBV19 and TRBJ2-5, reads DGGITQSPKYLFRKEGQNVTLSCEQNLNHDAMYWYRQDPGQGLRLIYYSQIVNDFQKGDIAEGYSVSREKKESFPLTVTSAQKNPTAFYLCASSIRGAGSSAQETQYFGPGTRLLVL.

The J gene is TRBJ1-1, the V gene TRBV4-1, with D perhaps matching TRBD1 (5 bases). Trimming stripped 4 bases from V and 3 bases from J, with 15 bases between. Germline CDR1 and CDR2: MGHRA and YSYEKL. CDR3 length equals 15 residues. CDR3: CASSRRGPGDTEAFF. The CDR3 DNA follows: TGCGCCAGCAGCCGGAGAGGGCCGGGGGACACTGAAGCTTTCTTT.

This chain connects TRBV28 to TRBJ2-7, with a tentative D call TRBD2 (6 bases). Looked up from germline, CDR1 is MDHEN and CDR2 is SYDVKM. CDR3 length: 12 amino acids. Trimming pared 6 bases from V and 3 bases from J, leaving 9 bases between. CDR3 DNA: TGTGCCAGCAGGTCGGGGGTCTACGAGCAGTACTTC. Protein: CASRSGVYEQYF.